Listed below are T cell receptor beta chains from one sample, sequenced in a study of control samples from healthy donors and cancer patients. TCRdb keeps only in-frame clones here, not all; method: immunoSEQ multiplex PCR. This sample yields about 160,000 clones, of which nearly 96% are seen a single time; 0.95% to 1.1% belongs to the top ten. The sample consisted of blood. These TCRs come from a woman under 40 in good health. Each CDR3 is given with its conserved first and last residue. Each record gives: CDR3 length, J gene, clone size, V gene, D gene, CDR3 DNA, CDR3 protein. A D gene is named only where the DNA matches it firmly. The size of a clone is reported for some rows only, either as once, few or many, or as a class for expanded clones.

length: 16
J: TRBJ1-3
size: -
V: TRBV5-6
D: -
DNA: TGTGCCAGCAGTTTACTTCGTGGGAGCTCCGGAAACACCATATATTTT
CDR3: CASSLLRGSSGNTIYF

length: 11
J: TRBJ2-1
size: once
V: TRBV9
D: -
DNA: TGTGCCAGCAGCCTTAACAATGAGCAGTTCTTC
CDR3: CASSLNNEQFF

length: 12
J: TRBJ1-2
size: -
V: TRBV27
D: TRBD1
DNA: TGTGCCAGCAGAGCCGACAGGGGTGGCTACACCTTC
CDR3: CASRADRGGYTF

length: 15
J: TRBJ1-1
size: -
V: TRBV6-5
D: TRBD1
DNA: TGTGCCAGCAGTAAGGGACAGGGCGGAAACACTGAAGCTTTCTTT
CDR3: CASSKGQGGNTEAFF

length: 13
J: TRBJ2-7
size: -
V: TRBV19
D: TRBD2
DNA: TGTGCCAGTAAGGCGCGGGAGGGCTACGAGCAGTACTTC
CDR3: CASKAREGYEQYF

length: 14
J: TRBJ2-2
size: -
V: TRBV10-3
D: -
DNA: TGTGCCATCAGTGAGTCCCCAGGGTCGGGGGAGCTGTTTTTT
CDR3: CAISESPGSGELFF

length: 14
J: TRBJ2-5
size: -
V: TRBV2
D: -
DNA: TGTGCCAGCAGTGAACCAGGGTGGGGTGAGACCCAGTACTTC
CDR3: CASSEPGWGETQYF

length: 15
J: TRBJ1-1
size: -
V: TRBV7-9
D: -
DNA: TGTGCCAGCAGCTTAGCGCAGGGGTTGAACACTGAAGCTTTCTTT
CDR3: CASSLAQGLNTEAFF

length: 16
J: TRBJ2-2
size: few
V: TRBV25-1
D: TRBD2
DNA: TGTGCCAGCAGTGAAGGGAGCGGGAAGAACACCGGGGAGCTGTTTTTT
CDR3: CASSEGSGKNTGELFF

length: 15
J: TRBJ1-1
size: -
V: TRBV9
D: -
DNA: TGTGCCAGCAGCCCGGTCGGATCGGAGGTCACTGAAGCTTTCTTT
CDR3: CASSPVGSEVTEAFF

length: 16
J: TRBJ2-4
size: -
V: TRBV6-1
D: -
DNA: TGTGCCAGCAGTGGATACAGGTCCCCCTTGAAAAACATTCAGTACTTC
CDR3: CASSGYRSPLKNIQYF

length: 16
J: TRBJ2-6
size: -
V: TRBV5-6
D: -
DNA: TGTGCCAGCCACAAAGTCGGGGACTCTGGGGCCAACGTCCTGACTTTC
CDR3: CASHKVGDSGANVLTF

length: 17
J: TRBJ2-1
size: -
V: TRBV3-1/TRBV3-2
D: TRBD2
DNA: TGTGCCAGCAGCCAAGCAACGCTAGCGGGGGGGTACAATGAGCAGTTCTTC
CDR3: CASSQATLAGGYNEQFF

length: 11
J: TRBJ1-2
size: -
V: TRBV2
D: -
DNA: TGTGCCAGCCAGGGGAACTATGGCTACACCTTC
CDR3: CASQGNYGYTF

length: 15
J: TRBJ2-6
size: once
V: TRBV9
D: -
DNA: TGTGCCAGCAGCGCCGGGGGCTCTGTACCTAACGTCCTGACTTTC
CDR3: CASSAGGSVPNVLTF

length: 14
J: TRBJ2-7
size: -
V: TRBV27
D: -
DNA: TGTGCCAGCAGACAGGGCCCGACGTTTTACGAGCAGTACTTC
CDR3: CASRQGPTFYEQYF

length: 13
J: TRBJ1-5
size: -
V: TRBV18
D: -
DNA: TGTGCCAGCTCACAGGGAGTGGATCAGCCCCAGCATTTT
CDR3: CASSQGVDQPQHF

length: 12
J: TRBJ2-4
size: -
V: TRBV6-5
D: -
DNA: TGTGCCAGCAAGGACACCAAAAACATTCAGTACTTC
CDR3: CASKDTKNIQYF

length: 15
J: TRBJ2-1
size: -
V: TRBV4-1
D: TRBD2
DNA: TGCGCCAGCAGGCGAACTAGCGGAGTCTACAATGAGCAGTTCTTC
CDR3: CASRRTSGVYNEQFF

length: 15
J: TRBJ1-1
size: -
V: TRBV28
D: TRBD1
DNA: TGTGCCAGCAGGGAGACAGGGGGCGCCGGGACTGAAGCTTTCTTT
CDR3: CASRETGGAGTEAFF

length: 14
J: TRBJ1-1
size: once
V: TRBV19
D: TRBD1
DNA: TGTGCCAGTACCACGACAGGGGGACAATGGGAAGCTTTCTTT
CDR3: CASTTTGGQWEAFF

length: 14
J: TRBJ1-4
size: -
V: TRBV6-6
D: -
DNA: TGTGCCAGCAGCCGTTCCCAAGGAGGCGAAAAACTGTTTTTT
CDR3: CASSRSQGGEKLFF

length: 13
J: TRBJ2-7
size: -
V: TRBV3-1/TRBV3-2
D: -
DNA: TGTGCCAGCAGCCAAGATTGGGGAGGTGAGCAGTACTTC
CDR3: CASSQDWGGEQYF

length: 15
J: TRBJ2-2
size: once
V: TRBV5-4
D: TRBD1
DNA: TGTGCCAGCAGCCCGCCGCAGGGGGCAGTCGGGGAGCTGTTTTTT
CDR3: CASSPPQGAVGELFF

length: 16
J: TRBJ1-2
size: -
V: TRBV24-1
D: TRBD1
DNA: TGTGCCACCAGTGATCGCGCCGGACAGGGCAACTATGGCTACACCTTC
CDR3: CATSDRAGQGNYGYTF

length: 12
J: TRBJ1-2
size: -
V: TRBV29-1
D: -
DNA: TGCAGCGTTGAAGAGTCTAACTATGGCTACACCTTC
CDR3: CSVEESNYGYTF

length: 14
J: TRBJ1-5
size: -
V: TRBV28
D: TRBD1
DNA: TGTGCCGTTAAACAGGGGGGTAGCAATCAGCCCCAGCATTTT
CDR3: CAVKQGGSNQPQHF

length: 13
J: TRBJ1-2
size: -
V: TRBV5-5
D: -
DNA: TGTGCCAGCAGCTTGTGGACAGACTATGGCTACACCTTC
CDR3: CASSLWTDYGYTF

length: 17
J: TRBJ2-1
size: -
V: TRBV5-1
D: -
DNA: TGCGCCAGCAGCTTTCTTGGTATGGGGGTACCTTTCAATGAGCAGTTCTTC
CDR3: CASSFLGMGVPFNEQFF

length: 15
J: TRBJ1-3
size: -
V: TRBV19
D: -
DNA: TGTGCCAGTAGTCAACGGGCCCCCTCTGGAAACACCATATATTTT
CDR3: CASSQRAPSGNTIYF

length: 14
J: TRBJ1-5
size: -
V: TRBV3-1/TRBV3-2
D: -
DNA: TGTGCCAGCAGCCAAGGGCTGGGGAACCAGCCCCAGCATTTT
CDR3: CASSQGLGNQPQHF

length: 16
J: TRBJ1-1
size: -
V: TRBV6-1
D: TRBD1
DNA: TGTGCCAGCAGAGAAAAAAAGTTGGACAGGGGCGGTGAAGCTTTCTTT
CDR3: CASREKKLDRGGEAFF

length: 15
J: TRBJ1-2
size: -
V: TRBV5-1
D: TRBD1
DNA: TGCGCCAGCAGCTTTTCAGGGGGCGCGGGGTATGGCTACACCTTC
CDR3: CASSFSGGAGYGYTF

length: 16
J: TRBJ2-1
size: -
V: TRBV7-9
D: TRBD1
DNA: TGTGCCAGCAGCCCAGTTTCCGGGACAGGATACAATGAGCAGTTCTTC
CDR3: CASSPVSGTGYNEQFF

length: 19
J: TRBJ2-3
size: few
V: TRBV6-4
D: TRBD2
DNA: TGTGCCAGCAGTGACGGGACTAGCGGGTCCACCGCTAACACAGATACGCAGTATTTT
CDR3: CASSDGTSGSTANTDTQYF

length: 17
J: TRBJ2-1
size: -
V: TRBV19
D: TRBD2
DNA: TGTGCCAGTAGTACCGGACTAGCGGGGGGGCTTTACAATGAGCAGTTCTTC
CDR3: CASSTGLAGGLYNEQFF

length: 14
J: TRBJ1-1
size: -
V: TRBV5-1
D: -
DNA: TGCGCCAGCAGCCAGAGCTGGGGATACACTGAAGCTTTCTTT
CDR3: CASSQSWGYTEAFF

length: 15
J: TRBJ2-4
size: -
V: TRBV27
D: -
DNA: TGTGCCAGCAGTTTGGGGGTTCTAGCCAAAAACATTCAGTACTTC
CDR3: CASSLGVLAKNIQYF

length: 13
J: TRBJ2-7
size: -
V: TRBV9
D: -
DNA: TGTGCCAGCAGCGTAGGGCAGGGCAACGAGCAGTACTTC
CDR3: CASSVGQGNEQYF

length: 18
J: TRBJ1-5
size: -
V: TRBV6-2/TRBV6-3
D: TRBD1
DNA: TGTGCCAGCAGTGACAGGGGATTTAGCATGGTTAGCAATCAGCCCCAGCATTTT
CDR3: CASSDRGFSMVSNQPQHF

length: 15
J: TRBJ2-3
size: -
V: TRBV5-4
D: TRBD2
DNA: TGTGCCAGCAGCTTTATAGCGGGAGAAACAGATACGCAGTATTTT
CDR3: CASSFIAGETDTQYF

length: 15
J: TRBJ1-6
size: -
V: TRBV3-1/TRBV3-2
D: -
DNA: TGTGCCAGCAGCCAAGATAACAGCCGTAATTCACCCCTCCACTTT
CDR3: CASSQDNSRNSPLHF

length: 19
J: TRBJ2-1
size: -
V: TRBV2
D: TRBD1
DNA: TGTGCCAGCAGTGACTGGACAGGCACCCCAGTAGGCTCCTACAATGAGCAGTTCTTC
CDR3: CASSDWTGTPVGSYNEQFF

length: 15
J: TRBJ2-7
size: -
V: TRBV2
D: -
DNA: TGTGCCAGCAGTGCCCGGGGCGGGAAAGGGTACGAGCAGTACTTC
CDR3: CASSARGGKGYEQYF

length: 11
J: TRBJ1-2
size: -
V: TRBV29-1
D: TRBD1
DNA: TGCAGCGCTGGGACAGCCGATGGCTACACCTTC
CDR3: CSAGTADGYTF

length: 12
J: TRBJ2-2
size: -
V: TRBV6-4
D: -
DNA: TGTGCCAGCAACGAGGGGACCGGGGAGCTGTTTTTT
CDR3: CASNEGTGELFF

length: 14
J: TRBJ2-6
size: -
V: TRBV30
D: -
DNA: TGTGCCTGGAGTGTGGGGGTCGGGGCCAACGTCCTGACTTTC
CDR3: CAWSVGVGANVLTF

length: 16
J: TRBJ2-3
size: -
V: TRBV7-8
D: TRBD1
DNA: TGTGCCAGCAGCTTAGCTCCAGGGGGAATCACAGATACGCAGTATTTT
CDR3: CASSLAPGGITDTQYF

length: 13
J: TRBJ1-5
size: -
V: TRBV28
D: -
DNA: TGTGCCAGCAGTTTATTAGGGGATCAGCCCCAGCATTTT
CDR3: CASSLLGDQPQHF

length: 14
J: TRBJ1-6
size: few
V: TRBV6-1
D: TRBD1
DNA: TGTGCCAGCAGTGAGGGGACAGGGGGTTCACCCCTCCACTTT
CDR3: CASSEGTGGSPLHF

length: 15
J: TRBJ2-7
size: -
V: TRBV7-9
D: -
DNA: TGTGCCAGCAGCCGAGGTCGGCAGGAGAACTACGAGCAGTACTTC
CDR3: CASSRGRQENYEQYF

length: 18
J: TRBJ2-2
size: -
V: TRBV7-9
D: TRBD2
DNA: TGTGCCAGCAGCTCCCTTAGCGGAGCGGGGGGGAACACCGGGGAGCTGTTTTTT
CDR3: CASSSLSGAGGNTGELFF

length: 13
J: TRBJ2-1
size: -
V: TRBV4-1
D: -
DNA: TGCGCCAGCAGGAAGGAGGTGTACAATGAGCAGTTCTTC
CDR3: CASRKEVYNEQFF

length: 15
J: TRBJ1-5
size: -
V: TRBV10-3
D: -
DNA: TGTGCCATCAGCCGAGGACAGACGGACAATCAGCCCCAGCATTTT
CDR3: CAISRGQTDNQPQHF